Below, 10 T cell receptor beta chains from the same sample are listed, as sequenced in a study of cytomegalovirus exposure and HLA in healthy donors. Libraries were prepared by immunoSEQ multiplex PCR; TCRdb keeps only in-frame clonotypes and omits some of them. Counted here are around 250,000 clones, 90% occurring once; the ten biggest clones make up around 0.34%. The sequencing sample was made of PBMCs. These receptors originate from a woman aged 18-30 years in good health and CMV-seronegative.

This clone has a single count. This rearrangement joins TRBV30 to TRBJ1-4; 9 bases match TRBD1. J lost 8 bases, V lost 0 bases, and 7 bases had no gene match. The CDR3 contains 15 residues. Germline CDR1 and CDR2: GTSNPN and SVGIG (reference sequence). CDR3 nucleotides: TGTGCCTGGAGTGTACAAACAGGGGGCTACGAAAAACTGTTTTTT. This gives the protein CAWSVQTGGYEKLFF.

The chain links TRBV5-1 to TRBJ2-3; TRBD1 might be the D (5 bases). V was shortened by 2 bases and J by 2 bases, with 12 bases between the two germline ends. In germline, CDR1 is SGHRS, CDR2 YFSETQ. The CDR3 has 15 amino acids. CDR3 loop: CASSFGTGNTDTQYF. CDR3 sequence (DNA): TGCGCCAGCAGCTTTGGAACAGGTAACACAGATACGCAGTATTTT. Complete variable domain (other parts from reference TRBV5-1 and TRBJ2-3): KAGVTQTPRYLIKTRGQQVTLSCSPISGHRSVSWYQQTPGQGLQFLFEYFSETQRNKGNFPGRFSGRQFSNSRSEMNVSTLELGDSALYLCASSFGTGNTDTQYFGPGTRLTVL.

The chain recombines TRBV7-9 with TRBJ2-7; 8 bases agree with TRBD2. V gave up 7 bases and J gave up 4 bases; unmatched junction bases: 12. Germline V gene lookup returns CDR1 SEHNR and CDR2 FQNEAQ (reference sequence). This CDR3 has 15 amino acids. CDR3 bases: TGTGCCAGCATATCGTCTTCCGGGGGGGATTACGAGCAGTACGTC. Translating it yields CASISSSGGDYEQYV.

The chain recombines TRBV28 with TRBJ1-1, with D unresolved. The length of the CDR3 is 14 residues. Trimming left V 6 bases short and J 7 bases short, with 18 bases between. CDR1 and CDR2 (germline): MDHEN, SYDVKM. The DNA of the CDR3 is TGTGCCAGCAGGGTATCTCGATTAGTCGGTGAAGCTTTCTTT. Amino acid sequence: CASRVSRLVGEAFF.

This chain links TRBV6-1 with TRBJ2-6; TRBD1 is a possible D gene (5 bases). The CDR3 is made up of 15 amino acids. Germline V gene data show CDR1 as MNHNS and CDR2 as SASEGT. Trimming pared 7 bases from V and 0 bases from J, leaving 10 bases between. Here the CDR3 reads CASIQGHSGANVLTF. The CDR3 coding sequence is TGTGCCAGCATCCAGGGTCACTCTGGGGCCAACGTCCTGACTTTC.

This clone was seen a single time. V and J are TRBV7-2 and TRBJ2-3; unclear D gene. The germline V and J ends were trimmed by 5 bases and 0 bases, with 12 bases remaining between them. The CDR3 consists of 15 residues. The V gene's germline CDR1 is SGHTA and CDR2 FQGNSA. CDR3 DNA: TGTGCCAGCAGCCCCGACTGGTCGAGCACAGATACGCAGTATTTT. This codes for CASSPDWSSTDTQYF.

The chain carries TRBV6-1 and TRBJ2-3; 10 bases are shared with TRBD2. CDR1 is MNHNS and CDR2 is SASEGT in the germline V gene. This CDR3 has 15 amino acids. J was trimmed by 2 bases and V by 7 bases; bases with no gene match: 6. This chain's CDR3 is CASNTGLAYTDTQYF. The CDR3 DNA reads TGTGCCAGCAATACGGGACTAGCGTACACAGATACGCAGTATTTT.

V and J are TRBV28 and TRBJ1-5; weak D call: TRBD1 (6 bases). The CDR3 is made up of 15 amino acids. Per the germline V gene, CDR1 is MDHEN and CDR2 is SYDVKM. The V end lost 2 bases, the J end lost 7 bases, and 15 bases lay between the germline ends. CDR3 residues: CASSLGTGRRQPQHF. In DNA form, the CDR3 reads TGTGCCAGCAGTTTAGGAACAGGGAGAAGGCAGCCCCAGCATTTT.

The chain combines TRBV2 with TRBJ1-5; D might be TRBD1 (6 bases). Germline V lookup: CDR1 SNHLY, CDR2 FYNNEI. The V end was cut by 5 bases, the J end by 8 bases, with 16 bases between. The CDR3 has 14 amino acids. CDR3 sequence: CASSKGGGAKPQHF. CDR3 nucleotides: TGTGCCAGCAGTAAGGGCGGGGGGGCGAAGCCCCAGCATTTT.

The CDR3 spells CASSQTPGTSGGETQYF. The CDR3 DNA sequence: TGTGCCAGCAGCCAAACTCCCGGGACTAGCGGGGGGGAGACCCAGTACTTC. The V and J genes are TRBV4-2 and TRBJ2-5; 15 bases line up with TRBD2. V was pared by 2 bases and J by 5 bases, with 6 bases of the junction left unmatched. The CDR3 totals 17 residues. In germline, CDR1 is LGHNA, CDR2 YNFKEQ.